The sequence of this T cell receptor beta chain was determined in a study of blood T cells in healthy people across ages. The study, taken as a whole, reports: In older individuals, TCR beta diversity per million T cells was lower, falling roughly linearly with age. Diversity estimates from one million T cells were considered underestimates.

In regard to this clonotype: What it binds is unknown.

Combining a sample-barcoded 5' primer with a J-beta primer mix, a second PCR ran for roughly 6 to 12 cycles. TCRdb passed the 5' RACE reads through MiXCR, listing each CDR3 protein once. The sample lists roughly 720,000 distinct CDR3 sequences; 53% were seen once. Donors were systemically healthy Caucasian individuals from Russia aged 6 to 90 years. Isolating PBMCs gave at least 6 million of these cells per sample. Input material: blood. The source is an elderly man in good health.

This CDR3 is CASSRTSWYEQYF. CDR3 DNA sequence: TGCGCCAGCAGCCGGACTAGCTGGTACGAGCAGTACTTC. V is TRBV5-1 and J is TRBJ2-7, with TRBD2 matching over 8 bases. Germline CDR1 reads SGHRS; CDR2 reads YFSETQ. The CDR3 covers 13 residues. With 4 bases clipped from V and 4 bases from J, the junction kept 4 bases outside the gene matches.